The source of this T cell receptor beta chain is a study of blood T cell repertoires in COVID-19 (dated by TCRdb to the early 2020s). Study-wide context: Samples from collaborators originated in the United States, Italy and Spain and spanned both the acute and convalescent phases of COVID-19. Sample metadata almost always included a de-identified subject ID, COVID-19 status, age in years and sex. The repertoires were made available in a free public database intended to serve as a resource for research on the immune response to SARS-CoV-2. Samples came from the ongoing ImmuneRACE study (first 160 participants) plus 1,254 subjects from 6 global collaborators. Where available, HLA class I and class II types were obtained from metadata supplied by the sample provider rather than from assay-based typing. The prospective study material was composed of cDNA or gDNA derived from T cells, B-cell-depleted T cells, or PBMCs. Subjects who had been exposed to COVID-19, were actively infected with it, or had recovered from it provided the deeply sampled blood TCRbeta repertoires that made up the dataset.

On this clone: Its antigen is currently not known. Base qualities are not at hand, and no much larger clone is one base apart.

TCRbeta CDR3 regions were amplified from genomic DNA by means of the immunoSEQ Assay, a bias-controlled multiplex PCR. As for the original processing: Within the assay, amplification of reference gene primers was used to estimate how many nucleated cells each sample contained. To quantify the absolute abundance of each unique TCRbeta CDR3 rearrangement, sequence reads were collapsed and filtered. Productive Simpson clonality was computed per sample as the square root of Simpson's diversity index over productive rearrangements. Sourced from immuneACCESS, this table was stored by TCRdb with only in-frame sequences that have V and J called. A share of the clones is absent; for the studies checked, an unresolved V gene accounts for under half, and the remainder has no known explanation. V, J and clone size were drawn from that table, and D and trimming were deduced from the DNA. For this sample the table gives a few hundred thousand clones, of which 85% were detected only once. The top ten hold around 3.4% of the sample.

Overall study results and their limits: Clinical and demographic metadata were provided uncurated, with the amount varying by source and participant.

The collaborating institutions used their own protocols to collect whole blood in K2EDTA tubes. Collaborator samples were shipped for TCRbeta analysis as frozen whole blood, isolated PBMCs, or DNA extracted from either sample type. The CDR3, cysteine through phenylalanine, is 12 amino acids long. Only CDR3 DNA remains: 36 bases, in frame from the first base. Based on the germline V gene, the CDR1 and CDR2 sequences are SGHTA and FQGTGA. V loses 7 bases, J loses 7 bases, and the germline ends lie 13 bases apart. Sequencing was carried out using peripheral blood. The sequence was collected from a woman in her late teens or twenties with acute or convalescent COVID-19. The sequence links TRBV7-3 to TRBJ1-1; a weak D assignment points to TRBD1 (5 bases agree). The CDR3 protein sequence reads: CASTGAGGEAFF. The nucleotide sequence reads TGTGCCAGCACCGGGGCCGGGGGTGAAGCTTTCTTT.